This entry describes one T cell receptor (beta chain). Which antigen it targets is not known. Base qualities are not provided; no much larger clone lies one nucleotide away. These data belong to a study of chemoradiotherapy in HPV16-positive cancers (dated by TCRdb to between 2021 and 2024). Turning to the overall study: Functional T-cell assays on cells from two HPV16-positive patients defined candidate HPV-specific T-cell clones and common TCR motifs. The study asked whether T-cell immunity against the HPV oncoproteins E6 and E7 changes during chemoradiotherapy and whether it affects survival. The candidate HPV-specific TCRs and motifs were then tracked in TCR repertoires from 86 patients with HPV-related cancers. What the study reported, not specific to this receptor: The survival association was reported for HPV16-positive patients, and the functional definition of HPV-specific T cells was derived from only two HPV16-positive patients. Expansion of candidate HPV-specific clones and E7-related TCR motifs was observed in the tumor microenvironment during treatment, whereas no such expansion was observed for non-HPV-specific T cells. In HPV16-positive patients, expansion of HPV-responsive T cells during chemoradiotherapy was associated with improved recurrence-free survival.

Preparation of the library involved the immunoSEQ multiplex PCR assay. Sourced from immuneACCESS, this table was stored by TCRdb with only in-frame sequences that have V and J called. A share of the clones is absent; for the studies checked, an unresolved V gene accounts for under half, and the remainder has no known explanation. The table for this sample lists around 14,000 clones; just over 90% of them were counted only once. The top ten clones comprise less than 3% of the sample. The junction carries 9 bases between V and J, which are trimmed by 2 bases and 4 bases respectively. The germline V gene yields SGHTA for CDR1 and FQGNSA for CDR2. Its CDR3 holds 14 amino acids, cysteine through phenylalanine. Only the CDR3 portion is preserved as DNA: 42 bases, with reading frame beginning at the first base. Because repertoires were sampled repeatedly during chemoradiotherapy, clonal expansion in the tumor microenvironment could be followed.

The TCR was taken from a human donor with HPV-associated anogenital cancer. The sample was blood, taken from a patient who underwent chemoradiotherapy. The chain couples TRBV7-2 to TRBJ1-5; TRBD1 is a possible D gene, resting on 5 matching bases. CDR3 reads: CASSLRQGNQPQHF. The sequenced DNA is TGTGCCAGCAGCTTACGCCAGGGAAATCAGCCCCAGCATTTT.